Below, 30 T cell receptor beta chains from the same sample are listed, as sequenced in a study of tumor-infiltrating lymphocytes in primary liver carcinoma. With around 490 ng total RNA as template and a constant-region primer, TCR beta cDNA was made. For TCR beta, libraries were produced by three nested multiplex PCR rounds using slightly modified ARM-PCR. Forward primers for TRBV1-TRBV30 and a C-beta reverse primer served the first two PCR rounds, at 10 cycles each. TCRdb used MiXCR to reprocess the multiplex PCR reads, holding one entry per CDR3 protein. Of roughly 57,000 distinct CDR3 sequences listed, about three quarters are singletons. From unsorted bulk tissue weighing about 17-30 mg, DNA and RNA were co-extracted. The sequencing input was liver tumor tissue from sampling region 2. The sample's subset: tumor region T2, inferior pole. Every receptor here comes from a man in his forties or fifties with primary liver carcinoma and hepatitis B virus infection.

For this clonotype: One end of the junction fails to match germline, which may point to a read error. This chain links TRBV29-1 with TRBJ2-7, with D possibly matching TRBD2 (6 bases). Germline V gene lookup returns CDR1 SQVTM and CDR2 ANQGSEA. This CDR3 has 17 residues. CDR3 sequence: CGVLGASGVRSSYEQYF. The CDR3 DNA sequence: TGCGGCGTTTTAGGTGCTTCGGGAGTGAGGAGCTCCTACGAGCAGTACTTC.

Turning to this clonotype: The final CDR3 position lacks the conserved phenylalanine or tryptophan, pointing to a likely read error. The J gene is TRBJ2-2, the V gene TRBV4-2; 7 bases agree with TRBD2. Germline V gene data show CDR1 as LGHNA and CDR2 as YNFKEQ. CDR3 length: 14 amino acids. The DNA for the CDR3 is TGTGCCAGCAGCCAAGATCAGGTGGGAGGGGTGCTGTTTCTT. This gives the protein CASSQDQVGGVLFL.

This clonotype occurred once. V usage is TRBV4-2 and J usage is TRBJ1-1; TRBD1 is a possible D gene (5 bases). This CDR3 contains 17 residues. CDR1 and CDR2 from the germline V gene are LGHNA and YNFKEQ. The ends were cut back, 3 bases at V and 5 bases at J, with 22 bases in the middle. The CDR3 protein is CASSQEYGHGIWTEAFF. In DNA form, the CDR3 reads TGTGCCAGCAGCCAGGAGTACGGACATGGTATTTGGACTGAAGCTTTCTTT.

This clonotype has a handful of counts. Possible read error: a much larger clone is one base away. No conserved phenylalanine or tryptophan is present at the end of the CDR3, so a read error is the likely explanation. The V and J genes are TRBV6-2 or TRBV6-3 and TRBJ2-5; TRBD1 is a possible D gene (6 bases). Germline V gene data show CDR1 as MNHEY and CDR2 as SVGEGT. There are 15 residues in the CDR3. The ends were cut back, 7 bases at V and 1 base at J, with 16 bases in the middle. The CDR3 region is CASTQAQGGQETQYV. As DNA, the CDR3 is TGTGCCAGCACCCAAGCACAGGGCGGCCAAGAGACCCAGTACGTC.

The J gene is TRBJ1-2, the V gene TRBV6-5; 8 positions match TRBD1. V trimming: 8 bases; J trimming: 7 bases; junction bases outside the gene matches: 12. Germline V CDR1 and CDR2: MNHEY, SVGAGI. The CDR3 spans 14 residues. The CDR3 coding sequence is TGTGCCAGCGGCGGCACAGGGGGTTTCTGTGGCTACACCTTC. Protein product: CASGGTGGFCGYTF.

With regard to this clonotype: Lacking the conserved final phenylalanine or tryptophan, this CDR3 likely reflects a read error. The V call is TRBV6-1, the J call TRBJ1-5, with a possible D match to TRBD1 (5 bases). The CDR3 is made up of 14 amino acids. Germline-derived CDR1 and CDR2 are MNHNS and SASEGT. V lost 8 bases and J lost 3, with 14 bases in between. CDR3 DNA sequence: TGTGCCAGCGGTGGGGCAGGCCACAATCAGCCCCAGCATCTT. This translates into CASGGAGHNQPQHL.

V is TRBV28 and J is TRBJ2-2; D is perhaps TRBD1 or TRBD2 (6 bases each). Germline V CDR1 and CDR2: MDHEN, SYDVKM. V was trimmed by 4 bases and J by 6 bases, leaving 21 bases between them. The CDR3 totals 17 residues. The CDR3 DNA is TGTGCCAGCAGTTCTCTAGGGGGGAGGATTAACTCCGGGGAGCTGTTTTTT. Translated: CASSSLGGRINSGELFF.

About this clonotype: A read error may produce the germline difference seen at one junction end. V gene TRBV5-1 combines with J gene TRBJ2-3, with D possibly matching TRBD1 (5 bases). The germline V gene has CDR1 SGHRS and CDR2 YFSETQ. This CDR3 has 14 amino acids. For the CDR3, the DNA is TGCACCAGCTGCTTTAATGACAGTCCGGATACGCAGTATTTT. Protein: CTSCFNDSPDTQYF.

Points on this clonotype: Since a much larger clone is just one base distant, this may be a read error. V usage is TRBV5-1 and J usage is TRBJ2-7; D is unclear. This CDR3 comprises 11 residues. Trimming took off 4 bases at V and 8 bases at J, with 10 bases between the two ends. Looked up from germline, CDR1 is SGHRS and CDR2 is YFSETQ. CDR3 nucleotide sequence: TGCGCCAGCAGCGCCCAGCACAAGCAGTACTTC. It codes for CASSAQHKQYF.

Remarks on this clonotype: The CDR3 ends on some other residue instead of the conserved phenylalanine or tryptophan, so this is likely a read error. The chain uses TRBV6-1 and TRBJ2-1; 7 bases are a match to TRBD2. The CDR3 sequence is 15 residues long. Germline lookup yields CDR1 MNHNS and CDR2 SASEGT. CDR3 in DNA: TGTGCCAGCACCATAGGCGGGGGAGCCTACAACGAGCAGTTCTCC. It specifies CASTIGGGAYNEQFS.

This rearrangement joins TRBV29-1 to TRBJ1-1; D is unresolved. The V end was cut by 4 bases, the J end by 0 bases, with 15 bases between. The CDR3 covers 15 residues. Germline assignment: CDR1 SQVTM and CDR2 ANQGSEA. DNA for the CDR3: TGCAGCGTTGCCCCAGGTTCGGGGATGAACACTGAAGCTTTCTTT. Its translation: CSVAPGSGMNTEAFF.

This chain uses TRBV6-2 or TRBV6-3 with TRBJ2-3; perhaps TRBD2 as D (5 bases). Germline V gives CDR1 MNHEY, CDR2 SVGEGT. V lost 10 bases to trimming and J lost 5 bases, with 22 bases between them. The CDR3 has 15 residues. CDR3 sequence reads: CAIGRLARVQDTQYF. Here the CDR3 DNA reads TGTGCCATCGGTAGATTAGCGAGAGTCCAAGATACGCAGTATTTT.

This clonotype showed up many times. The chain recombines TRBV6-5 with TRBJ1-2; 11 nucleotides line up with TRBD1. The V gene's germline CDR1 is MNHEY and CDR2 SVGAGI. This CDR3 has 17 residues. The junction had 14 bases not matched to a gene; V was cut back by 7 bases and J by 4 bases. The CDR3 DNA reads TGTGCCAGCAAGGGGGGACAGGGGGATCGATTCGGCTATGGCTACACCTTC. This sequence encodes CASKGGQGDRFGYGYTF.

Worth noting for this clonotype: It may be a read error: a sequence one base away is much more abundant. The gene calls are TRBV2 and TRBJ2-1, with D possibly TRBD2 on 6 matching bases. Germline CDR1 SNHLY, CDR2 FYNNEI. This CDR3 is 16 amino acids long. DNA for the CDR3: TGTGTCAGCAGCCCGCGCGGGACTTTCTCAAACAATGAGCAGTTCTTC. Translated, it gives CVSSPRGTFSNNEQFF. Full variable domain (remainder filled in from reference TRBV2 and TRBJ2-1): EPEVTQTPSHQVTQMGQEVILRCVPISNHLYFYWYRQILGQKVEFLVSFYNNEISEKSEIFDDQFSVERPDGSNFTLKIRSTKLEDSAMYFCVSSPRGTFSNNEQFFGPGTRLTVL.

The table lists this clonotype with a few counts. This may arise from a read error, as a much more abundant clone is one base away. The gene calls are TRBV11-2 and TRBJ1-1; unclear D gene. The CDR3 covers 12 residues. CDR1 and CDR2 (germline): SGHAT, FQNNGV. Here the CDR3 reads CASSLGYTQAFF. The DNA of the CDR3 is TGTGCCAGCAGCTTAGGGTACACTCAAGCTTTCTTT.

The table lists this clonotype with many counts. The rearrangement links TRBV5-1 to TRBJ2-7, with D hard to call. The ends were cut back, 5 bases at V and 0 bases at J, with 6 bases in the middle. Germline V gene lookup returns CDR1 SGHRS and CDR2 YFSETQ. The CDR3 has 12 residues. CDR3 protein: CASSESSYEQYF. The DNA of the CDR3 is TGCGCCAGCAGTGAGAGCTCCTACGAGCAGTACTTC.

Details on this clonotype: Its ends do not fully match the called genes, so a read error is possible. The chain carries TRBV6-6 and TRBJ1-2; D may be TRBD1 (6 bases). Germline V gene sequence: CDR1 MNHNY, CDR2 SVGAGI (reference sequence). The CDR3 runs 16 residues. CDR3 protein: CVSSPGIQGKTYGYTF. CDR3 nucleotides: TGTGTCAGCAGTCCAGGTATTCAGGGGAAGACCTATGGCTACACCTTC.

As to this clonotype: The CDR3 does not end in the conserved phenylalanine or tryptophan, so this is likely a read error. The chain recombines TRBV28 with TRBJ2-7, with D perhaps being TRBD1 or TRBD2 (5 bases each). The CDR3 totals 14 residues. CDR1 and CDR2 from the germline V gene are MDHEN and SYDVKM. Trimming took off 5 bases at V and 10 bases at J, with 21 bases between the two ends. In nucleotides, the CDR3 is TGTGCCAGCAGTCGAACAGGAAGTCTGAGGGAACAGTACTCC. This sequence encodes CASSRTGSLREQYS.

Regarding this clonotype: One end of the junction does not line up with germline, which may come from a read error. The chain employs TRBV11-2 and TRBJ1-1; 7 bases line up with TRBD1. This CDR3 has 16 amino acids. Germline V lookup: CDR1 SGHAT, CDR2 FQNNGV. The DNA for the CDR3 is TGTGCCAGCAGTCCATCCAGGGGGTTGGCGAACACTGAGGCTTTCTTC. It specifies CASSPSRGLANTEAFF.

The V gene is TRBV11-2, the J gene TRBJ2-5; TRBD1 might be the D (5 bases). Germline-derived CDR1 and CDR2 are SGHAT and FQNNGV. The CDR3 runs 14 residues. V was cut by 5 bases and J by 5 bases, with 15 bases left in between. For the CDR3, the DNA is TGTGCCAGCAGCCCAGAGACAAGGGGTGAGACCCAGTACTTC. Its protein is CASSPETRGETQYF.

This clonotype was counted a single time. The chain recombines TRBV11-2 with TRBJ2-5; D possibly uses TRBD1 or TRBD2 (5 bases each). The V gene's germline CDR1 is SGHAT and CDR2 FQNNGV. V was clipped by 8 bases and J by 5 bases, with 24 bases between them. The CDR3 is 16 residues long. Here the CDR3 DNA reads TGTGCCAGCGGCTCAACAGCATGGGGCTCGGGGGAGACCCAGTACTTC. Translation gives CASGSTAWGSGETQYF.

The CDR3 sequence: CASSVDRGWNQPQYF. The CDR3 coding sequence is TGTGCCAGCAGTGTGGACAGGGGCTGGAATCAGCCCCAGTATTTT. The V and J genes are TRBV6-1 and TRBJ1-5; 9 bases agree with TRBD1. TRBJ2-3 matches the DNA end more closely, so the J call is doubtful. The CDR3 extends over 15 amino acids. Germline values: CDR1 MNHNS, CDR2 SASEGT.

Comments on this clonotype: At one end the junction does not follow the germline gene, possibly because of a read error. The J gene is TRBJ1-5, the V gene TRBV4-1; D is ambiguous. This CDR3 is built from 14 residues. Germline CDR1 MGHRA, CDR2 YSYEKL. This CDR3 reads CASSQDNAPVAQHF. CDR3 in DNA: TGCGCCAGCAGCCAAGACAACGCGCCCGTGGCCCAGCACTTT.

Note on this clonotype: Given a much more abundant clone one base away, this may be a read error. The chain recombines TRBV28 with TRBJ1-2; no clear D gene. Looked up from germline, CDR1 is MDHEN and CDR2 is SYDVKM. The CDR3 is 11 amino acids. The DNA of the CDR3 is TGTACCAGCAGTGACCTGATAAGCTACACCTTC. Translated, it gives CTSSDLISYTF.

This chain's CDR3 is CASSPAGGGSNTGELFF. The DNA of the CDR3 is TGTGCCAGCAGCCCAGCGGGAGGTGGCTCTAACACCGGGGAGCTGTTTTTT. The chain couples TRBV7-9 to TRBJ2-2; 9 bases agree with TRBD2. CDR1 and CDR2 from the germline V gene are SEHNR and FQNEAQ (reference sequence). This CDR3 comprises 17 residues. Unmatched junction bases numbered 9, after V lost 5 bases and J lost 2 bases. The full variable domain, completed using reference TRBV7-9 and TRBJ2-2, is DTGVSQNPRHKITKRGQNVTFRCDPISEHNRLYWYRQTLGQGPEFLTYFQNEAQLEKSRLLSDRFSAERPKGSFSTLEIQRTEQGDSAMYLCASSPAGGGSNTGELFFGEGSRLTVL.

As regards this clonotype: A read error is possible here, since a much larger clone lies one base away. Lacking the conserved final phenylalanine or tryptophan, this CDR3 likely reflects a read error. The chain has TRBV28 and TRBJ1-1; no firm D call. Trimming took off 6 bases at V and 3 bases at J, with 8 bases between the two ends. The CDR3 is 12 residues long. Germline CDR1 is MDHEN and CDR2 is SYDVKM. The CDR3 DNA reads TGTGCCAGCAGCACACAGCACACTGAAGCTTTCTTG. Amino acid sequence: CASSTQHTEAFL.

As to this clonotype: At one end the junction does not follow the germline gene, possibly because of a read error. The CDR3 region is CIVAETLSVNEQFF. The CDR3 DNA sequence: TGCATCGTTGCGGAGACCTTGAGCGTCAATGAGCAGTTCTTC. The gene calls are TRBV29-1 and TRBJ2-1; no definite D call. Germline loops: CDR1 SQVTM, CDR2 ANQGSEA. The CDR3 is 14 residues long.

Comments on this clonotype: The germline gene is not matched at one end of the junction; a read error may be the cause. Here the CDR3 DNA reads TGTGCCAACAGCTTAAACCCTCAGACTGTGAATTATGGCTACACCTTC. Amino acid sequence: CANSLNPQTVNYGYTF. The rearrangement links TRBV11-2 to TRBJ1-2; D call uncertain. The CDR3 consists of 16 residues. The germline V gene has CDR1 SGHAT and CDR2 FQNNGV.

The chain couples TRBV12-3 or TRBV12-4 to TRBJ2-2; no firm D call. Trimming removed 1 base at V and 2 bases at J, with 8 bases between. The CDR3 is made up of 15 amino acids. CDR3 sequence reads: CASSLGLINTGELFF. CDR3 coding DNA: TGTGCCAGCAGTTTAGGGCTTATTAACACCGGGGAGCTGTTTTTT.

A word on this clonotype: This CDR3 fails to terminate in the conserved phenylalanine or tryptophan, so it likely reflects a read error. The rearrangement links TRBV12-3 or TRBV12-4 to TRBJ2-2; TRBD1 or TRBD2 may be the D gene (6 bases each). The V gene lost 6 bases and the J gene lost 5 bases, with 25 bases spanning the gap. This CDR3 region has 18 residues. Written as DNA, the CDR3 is TGTGCCAGCAGCTTCCCCATGGGGGGCTTAGCGAGTACCGGGGAGCTGTTTCTT. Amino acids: CASSFPMGGLASTGELFL.